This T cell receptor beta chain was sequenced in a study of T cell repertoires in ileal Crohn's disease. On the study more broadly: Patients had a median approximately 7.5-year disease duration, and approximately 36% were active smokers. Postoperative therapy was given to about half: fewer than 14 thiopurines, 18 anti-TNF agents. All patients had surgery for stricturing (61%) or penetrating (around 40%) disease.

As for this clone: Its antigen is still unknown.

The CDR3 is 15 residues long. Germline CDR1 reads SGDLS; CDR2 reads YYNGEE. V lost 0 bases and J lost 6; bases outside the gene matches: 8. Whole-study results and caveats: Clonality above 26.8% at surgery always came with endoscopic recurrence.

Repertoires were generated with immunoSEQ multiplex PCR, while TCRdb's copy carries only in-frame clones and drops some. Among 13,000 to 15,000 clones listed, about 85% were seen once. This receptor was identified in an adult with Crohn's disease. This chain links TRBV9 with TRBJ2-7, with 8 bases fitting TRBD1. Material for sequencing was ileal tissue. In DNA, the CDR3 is TGTGCCAGCAGCGTAGAACCGGGACAGGTTTCCGAGCAGTACTTC. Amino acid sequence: CASSVEPGQVSEQYF.